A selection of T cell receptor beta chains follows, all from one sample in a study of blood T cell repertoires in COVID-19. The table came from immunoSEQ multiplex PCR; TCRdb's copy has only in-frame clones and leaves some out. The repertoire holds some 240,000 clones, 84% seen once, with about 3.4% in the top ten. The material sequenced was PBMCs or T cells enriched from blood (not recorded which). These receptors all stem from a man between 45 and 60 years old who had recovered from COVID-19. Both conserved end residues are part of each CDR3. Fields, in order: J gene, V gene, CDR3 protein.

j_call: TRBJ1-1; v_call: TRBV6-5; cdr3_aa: CASSYSKTGEAFF
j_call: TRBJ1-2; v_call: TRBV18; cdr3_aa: CASSPPTGGATNYGYTF
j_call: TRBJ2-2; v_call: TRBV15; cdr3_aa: CATSPAPGGELFF
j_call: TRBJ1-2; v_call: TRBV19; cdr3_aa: CASTLRWDRGEGYGYTF
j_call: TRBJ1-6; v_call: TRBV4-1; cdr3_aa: CASSQAWANRSPLHF
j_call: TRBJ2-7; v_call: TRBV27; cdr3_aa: CASRARAALTSYEQYF
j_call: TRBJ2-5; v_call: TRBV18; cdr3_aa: CASSPGEAVETQYF
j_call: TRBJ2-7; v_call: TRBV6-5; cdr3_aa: CASSYGQEGHEQYF
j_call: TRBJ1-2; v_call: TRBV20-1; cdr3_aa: CSALHNSGYTF
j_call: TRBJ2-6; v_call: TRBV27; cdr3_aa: CASSYQGANVLTF
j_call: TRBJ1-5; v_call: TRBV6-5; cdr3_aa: CATDSRHSNQPQHF
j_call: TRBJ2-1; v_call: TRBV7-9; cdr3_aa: CASSFIANEQFF
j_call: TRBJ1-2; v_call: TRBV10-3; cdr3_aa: CAISPDRSPYGYTF
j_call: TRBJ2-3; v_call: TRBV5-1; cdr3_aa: CASSLGRGAPDTQYF
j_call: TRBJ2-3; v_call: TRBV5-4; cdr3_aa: CASSPTLQPDTQYF
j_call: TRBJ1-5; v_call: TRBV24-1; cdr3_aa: CATSGPGQGGNQPQHF